These 32 T cell receptor beta chains share one sample of origin, sequenced in a study of blood T cell repertoires in COVID-19. Repertoires were generated with immunoSEQ multiplex PCR, while TCRdb's copy carries only in-frame clones and drops some. The sample contains some 160,000 clones, more than 75% of which appear only once. Material: PBMCs or T cells enriched from blood (not recorded which). These receptors were taken from a woman aged 50 to 60 who had recovered from COVID-19.

The chain uses TRBV2 and TRBJ2-5; 10 bases fit TRBD2. V was clipped by 6 bases and J by 5 bases; unmatched bases: 3. The CDR3 totals 13 residues. The germline V gene encodes CDR1 SNHLY and CDR2 FYNNEI. The CDR3 sequence: CASSPLAGETQYF. The CDR3, as DNA: TGTGCCAGCAGCCCACTAGCGGGGGAGACCCAGTACTTC.

The chain employs TRBV24-1 and TRBJ1-1, with D unresolved. This CDR3 has 17 residues. In germline, CDR1 is KGHDR, CDR2 SFDVKD. V dropped 2 bases and J dropped 3 bases, with 18 bases sitting between them. DNA for the CDR3: TGTGCCACCAGTGATTACCCTTGTGAAGAGGAGGACACTGAAGCTTTCTTT. The encoded protein is CATSDYPCEEEDTEAFF.

The chain combines TRBV30 with TRBJ1-2, with 10 bases matching TRBD1. The germline V gene has CDR1 GTSNPN and CDR2 SVGIG (reference sequence). The CDR3 sequence is 16 residues long. Trimming at V came to 1 base and at J to 2 bases, leaving 7 bases not matched to a gene. CDR3 sequence: CAWSDRGDRGNYGYTF. The CDR3 DNA reads as TGTGCCTGGAGTGACAGGGGGGACAGGGGAAACTATGGCTACACCTTC.

This chain links TRBV3-1 (or the pseudogene TRBV3-2) with TRBJ2-7, with TRBD1 matching 8 bases. Germline trimming cut 8 bases from V and 2 bases from J; bases unmatched to any gene: 8. The CDR3 loop spans 14 amino acids. The germline CDR1 and CDR2 sequences are LGHDT and YNNKEL (reference sequence). The chain's CDR3 is CASSTRGPPYEQYF. The CDR3, as DNA: TGTGCCAGCTCGACCAGGGGGCCACCCTACGAGCAGTACTTC.

Only one count was recorded for this clone. The rearrangement uses TRBV10-3 and TRBJ2-7; TRBD1 aligns across 8 bases. Germline loops: CDR1 ENHRY, CDR2 SYGVKD. V dropped 5 bases and J dropped 6; count of bases not matched to a gene: 6. This CDR3 contains 13 residues. CDR3 residues: CAISSGQGGEQYF. CDR3 DNA: TGTGCCATCAGTTCCGGACAGGGAGGCGAGCAGTACTTC.

The chain is built from TRBV7-8 and TRBJ2-7; 11 positions match TRBD1. V was clipped by 4 bases and J by 6 bases; unmatched bases: 5. Per germline, CDR1 SGHVS and CDR2 FQNEAQ. This CDR3 is built from 14 residues. CDR3 sequence reads: CASSYGQGAREQYF. The CDR3 DNA reads as TGTGCCAGCAGCTACGGACAGGGGGCTCGCGAGCAGTACTTC.

As for this clone: This sample also contains other DNA sequences that code for the same CDR3. The gene calls are TRBV18 and TRBJ2-3; no clear D gene. Trimming stripped 1 base from V and 2 bases from J, with 13 bases between. This CDR3 has 16 amino acids. The V gene's germline CDR1 is KGHSH and CDR2 LQKENI. CDR3 sequence reads: CASSPQQSGYTDTQYF. The CDR3 DNA follows: TGTGCCAGCTCACCACAGCAATCAGGATACACAGATACGCAGTATTTT.

J is TRBJ1-1 and V is TRBV11-2, with D possibly TRBD1 on 6 matching bases. Germline V CDR1 and CDR2: SGHAT, FQNNGV. V shed 7 bases and J shed 1 base, with 13 bases lying between them. The CDR3 has 14 amino acids. DNA for the CDR3: TGTGCCAGCACCAACGACAGGCCGAACACTGAAGCTTTCTTT. Residues: CASTNDRPNTEAFF.

The chain employs TRBV5-4 and TRBJ2-1; D is possibly TRBD1 (6 bases). This CDR3 has 15 amino acids. Trimming stripped 4 bases from V and 5 bases from J, with 16 bases between. The germline gives CDR1 SGHNT, CDR2 YYREEE (reference sequence). The CDR3 region is CASSMSSRGHNEQFF. CDR3 bases: TGTGCCAGCAGCATGTCGTCCAGGGGCCACAATGAGCAGTTCTTC.

With respect to this clone: The germline gene is not matched at one end of the junction; a read error may be the cause. The chain combines TRBV4-1 with TRBJ1-1; tentatively, D is TRBD1 (5 bases). The CDR3 spans 16 residues. From germline, CDR1 is MGHRA and CDR2 YSYEKL. The CDR3 sequence is CASSPSPGHSNTEASF. The DNA of the CDR3 is TGCGCCAGCAGCCCCTCCCCAGGGCACTCGAACACTGAAGCTTCCTTT.

This sequence joins TRBV4-1 and TRBJ1-5, with unresolved D. This CDR3 has 16 amino acids. The V end was cut by 1 base, the J end by 4 bases, with 14 bases between. Germline-derived CDR1 and CDR2 are MGHRA and YSYEKL. The CDR3 region has the DNA TGCGCCAGCAGCCAAGTTCCCGCCAGGTATAATCAGCCCCAGCATTTT. Residues: CASSQVPARYNQPQHF.

V usage is TRBV7-2 and J usage is TRBJ2-2; 7 nucleotides agree with TRBD2. Germline assignment: CDR1 SGHTA and CDR2 FQGNSA. The J segment lost 1 base and the V segment lost 5 bases, leaving 7 bases of the junction unmatched. The CDR3 loop spans 16 amino acids. The CDR3 DNA reads TGTGCCAGCAGCATGGGCGTAGCGGGGAACACCGGGGAGCTGTTTTTT. Translated: CASSMGVAGNTGELFF. The complete variable domain, with remaining parts taken from reference TRBV7-2 and TRBJ2-2, reads GAGVSQSPSNKVTEKGKDVELRCDPISGHTALYWYRQSLGQGLEFLIYFQGNSAPDKSGLPSDRFSAERTGGSVSTLTIQRTQQEDSAVYLCASSMGVAGNTGELFFGEGSRLTVL.

This rearrangement joins TRBV5-1 to TRBJ2-3, with TRBD2 as a possible D gene (6 bases). The CDR3 covers 13 residues. V was shortened by 4 bases and J by 5 bases, with 11 bases between the two germline ends. Per the germline V gene, CDR1 is SGHRS and CDR2 is YFSETQ. CDR3 DNA sequence: TGCGCCAGCAGCGGCGGGGCGGGAGATACGCAGTATTTT. Translated, it gives CASSGGAGDTQYF.

The rearrangement joins TRBV6-5 to TRBJ2-5, with 7 bases lining up with TRBD2. With V trimmed by 10 bases and J by 0 bases, 8 bases remained unmatched. This CDR3 is built from 14 residues. The germline gives CDR1 MNHEY, CDR2 SVGAGI. The CDR3 sequence is CATGGSGYQETQYF. DNA of the CDR3: TGTGCCACCGGGGGGAGCGGCTACCAAGAGACCCAGTACTTC.

DNA for the CDR3: TGTGCCAGTAGTTCCACTAGCGGGGGGGCCAGCACCTACGAGCAGTACTTC. Its translation: CASSSTSGGASTYEQYF. The chain employs TRBV19 and TRBJ2-7, with 13 nucleotides matching TRBD2. V lost 5 bases, J lost 2 bases, and 9 bases stayed unmatched. Germline V gene sequence: CDR1 LNHDA, CDR2 SQIVND (reference sequence). The CDR3 covers 17 residues.

J is TRBJ2-5 and V is TRBV11-3; 9 positions agree with TRBD1. The germline V gene encodes CDR1 SGHNT and CDR2 YENEEA. The CDR3 contains 15 residues. The J segment lost 3 bases and the V segment lost 5 bases, leaving 7 bases of the junction unmatched. The CDR3 sequence is CASSPGQGTEETQYF. In DNA, the CDR3 is TGTGCCAGCAGCCCCGGACAGGGGACGGAAGAGACCCAGTACTTC.

The chain joins TRBV11-2 to TRBJ1-1, with D uncertain. CDR1 is SGHAT and CDR2 is FQNNGV in the germline V gene. With 5 bases removed from V and 4 bases from J, the gap between germline ends came to 17 bases. The CDR3 totals 15 residues. The CDR3 loop reads CASSVGLRQSTEAFF. CDR3 nucleotide sequence: TGTGCCAGCAGCGTCGGTCTGAGGCAGAGCACTGAAGCTTTCTTT.

This rearrangement joins TRBV7-3 to TRBJ2-5; TRBD1 is a possible D gene (6 bases). Per germline, CDR1 SGHTA and CDR2 FQGTGA. Trimming pared 4 bases from V and 2 bases from J, leaving 17 bases between. The CDR3 extends over 16 amino acids. The CDR3 region has the DNA TGTGCCAGCAGCTCCCCGGGCCAGGGGATGCAAGAGACCCAGTACTTC. Amino acid sequence: CASSSPGQGMQETQYF.

Of note for this clone: A junction boundary mismatches the germline segment, possibly from a read error. Other DNA sequences in this specimen translate into the identical CDR3. The chain links TRBV2 to TRBJ2-4; 8 nucleotides agree with TRBD1. Per the germline V gene, CDR1 is SNHLY and CDR2 is FYNNEI. The CDR3 length is 16 residues. As DNA, the CDR3 is TGTGCCAGCAGGGAAGACAGGGGACTAGCCAAAAACATTCAGTACTTC. Amino acid sequence: CASREDRGLAKNIQYF.

V gene TRBV11-2 combines with J gene TRBJ2-7, with 10 bases lining up with TRBD2. Germline-derived CDR1 and CDR2 are SGHAT and FQNNGV. The V segment lost 2 bases and the J segment 0 bases; nucleotides outside the gene matches: 7. The CDR3 length is 17 residues. The CDR3 is CASSLRGSGGSSYEQYF. Here the CDR3 DNA reads TGTGCCAGCAGCTTAAGAGGTAGCGGGGGGAGCTCCTACGAGCAGTACTTC.

Comment on this clone: A read error may produce the germline difference seen at one junction end. The CDR3 spells CASSPSGGGNNEQFF. The CDR3 coding sequence is TGTGCTAGCAGCCCCTCGGGCGGGGGCAACAATGAGCAGTTCTTC. The chain uses TRBV7-7 and TRBJ2-1; D might be TRBD2 (7 bases). Germline V gene lookup returns CDR1 SSHAT and CDR2 FNYEAQ (reference sequence). This CDR3 has 15 amino acids.

The chain carries TRBV19 and TRBJ2-7, with a tentative D call TRBD1 (6 bases). V lost 6 bases and J 3 bases, leaving 12 bases between the germline ends. The CDR3 length is 13 residues. The V gene's germline CDR1 is LNHDA and CDR2 SQIVND (reference sequence). The CDR3 reads CASRRTEHYEQYF. Here the CDR3 DNA reads TGTGCCAGTAGGAGGACAGAACACTACGAGCAGTACTTC.

The V gene is TRBV2, the J gene TRBJ2-7; no clear D. V shed 2 bases and J shed 1 base, with 6 bases lying between them. The germline V gene has CDR1 SNHLY and CDR2 FYNNEI. This CDR3 is 13 amino acids long. The CDR3: CASSETPSYEQYF. The CDR3 bases are TGTGCCAGCAGTGAAACACCATCCTACGAGCAGTACTTC. Full variable domain (outside the CDR3, taken from reference TRBV2 and TRBJ2-7): EPEVTQTPSHQVTQMGQEVILRCVPISNHLYFYWYRQILGQKVEFLVSFYNNEISEKSEIFDDQFSVERPDGSNFTLKIRSTKLEDSAMYFCASSETPSYEQYFGPGTRLTVT.

The chain is built from TRBV19 and TRBJ1-1, with 7 positions matching TRBD1. Looked up from germline, CDR1 is LNHDA and CDR2 is SQIVND (reference sequence). With 2 bases clipped from V and 4 bases from J, the junction kept 7 bases outside the gene matches. The CDR3 runs 15 residues. The CDR3 DNA is TGTGCCAGTAGTATAAGGTGGCAGGGGGGCACTGAAGCTTTCTTT. It specifies CASSIRWQGGTEAFF.

The chain carries TRBV7-2 and TRBJ1-4; 7 bases are a match to TRBD1. The CDR3 totals 15 residues. Germline V gene sequence: CDR1 SGHTA, CDR2 FQGNSA. V dropped 5 bases and J dropped 4; count of bases not matched to a gene: 7. Here the CDR3 DNA reads TGTGCCAGCAGCCTCGGCGCAGGGGGTAATGAAAAACTGTTTTTT. Its protein is CASSLGAGGNEKLFF. Looking up the rest from reference TRBV7-2 and TRBJ1-4 gives the full variable domain: GAGVSQSPSNKVTEKGKDVELRCDPISGHTALYWYRQSLGQGLEFLIYFQGNSAPDKSGLPSDRFSAERTGGSVSTLTIQRTQQEDSAVYLCASSLGAGGNEKLFFGSGTQLSVL.

The V gene is TRBV2, the J gene TRBJ2-2; TRBD1 is a possible D gene (6 bases). CDR1 SNHLY and CDR2 FYNNEI come from the germline V gene. Trimming took 1 base from V and 7 from J, leaving 10 bases between them. This CDR3 is 14 amino acids long. The CDR3, as DNA: TGTGCCAGCAGTGAAGTGTGGGGGCTCGGGGAGCTGTTTTTT. It yields the protein CASSEVWGLGELFF.

The chain employs TRBV6-4 and TRBJ1-2, with D possibly TRBD1 on 6 matching bases. CDR1 and CDR2 (germline): MRHNA, SNTAGT. The CDR3 consists of 13 residues. Between the trimmed V and J ends, which lost 6 bases and 3 bases, there was a span of 11 bases. The CDR3 DNA sequence: TGTGCCAGCAGCCGGGGGGCAGACTATGGCTACACCTTC. It translates to CASSRGADYGYTF.

This chain uses TRBV12-3 or TRBV12-4 with TRBJ1-4; D unclear. This CDR3 has 12 amino acids. Trimming stripped 7 bases from V and 15 bases from J, with 18 bases between. CDR3: CASNMAAEKVFF. The CDR3 DNA follows: TGTGCCAGCAACATGGCCGCGGAAAAGGTGTTTTTT.

This clone was observed a single time. The chain has TRBV4-3 and TRBJ2-7; perhaps TRBD1 as D (8 bases). The germline CDR1 and CDR2 sequences are LGHNA and YSLEER. The V and J ends lost 1 base and 6 bases respectively, with 19 bases between them. This CDR3 comprises 16 residues. The CDR3 sequence: CASSQVLQGGALEQYF. DNA for the CDR3: TGCGCCAGCAGCCAAGTTTTACAGGGGGGGGCCCTCGAGCAGTACTTC.

This clone was seen only once. The chain uses TRBV2 and TRBJ2-7, with unresolved D. V was clipped by 4 bases and J by 3 bases, with 7 bases between them. This CDR3 spans 12 amino acids. CDR1 is SNHLY, CDR2 FYNNEI, per germline. CDR3 region: CASSGAGYEQYF. The CDR3 coding sequence is TGTGCCAGCAGTGGGGCCGGCTACGAGCAGTACTTC.

This chain links TRBV6-5 with TRBJ1-3, with 7 bases matching TRBD1. V gave up 4 bases and J gave up 1 base; unmatched junction bases: 4. The CDR3 covers 15 residues. Germline CDR1 is MNHEY and CDR2 is SVGAGI. Here the CDR3 DNA reads TGTGCCAGCAGTTTCAGGGGGGAGTCTGGAAACACCATATATTTT. Translation gives CASSFRGESGNTIYF.

The rearrangement joins TRBV4-3 to TRBJ1-2; TRBD1 matches 7 bases. The CDR3 is 13 residues long. V dropped 2 bases and J dropped 4; count of bases not matched to a gene: 1. Germline V gene sequence: CDR1 LGHNA, CDR2 YSLEER. The CDR3: CASSQTGVYGYTF. In nucleotides, the CDR3 is TGCGCCAGCAGCCAAACAGGGGTCTATGGCTACACCTTC.